This TCR beta chain derives from a study of cytomegalovirus exposure and HLA in healthy donors. Points from the study as a whole: As was reported, the HLA-A and HLA-B alleles of most subjects were accurately predicted from TCR beta sequences.

The primer mix had 60 Vbeta and 13 Jbeta primers. Assay used: immunoSEQ multiplex PCR; TCRdb lists only in-frame clones, some missing. Counted here are over 200,000 clones, about 78% occurring once; the ten biggest clones make up 3% to 4%. The CDR3 covers 16 residues. Of note for this clone: Its target is unknown.

This clonotype was sampled from a male donor in good health and CMV-seronegative. Sequencing was done on a sample of PBMCs. The chain couples TRBV21-1 to TRBJ1-5; the table's D call, TRBD1, has no DNA check behind it. TRBV21-1 is given as a pseudogene. The CDR3: CASPKLRQGGIQPQHF. DNA for the CDR3: TGTGCCAGCCCTAAATTAAGACAGGGGGGGATTCAGCCCCAGCATTTT.